Listed here are 9 T cell receptor beta chains from one sample, sequenced in a study of shared clonotypes between healthy human individuals (dated by TCRdb to between 2020 and 2021). Receptor libraries were prepared by the immunoSEQ multiplex PCR assay. TCRdb mirrors the immuneACCESS table, restricted to in-frame sequences. Some clones are absent from its copies; in checked studies, under half trace to an unresolved V gene, and the reason for the others is unknown. The sample table shows 2 million to 3 million clones, and roughly 93% are seen once. The top ten clones comprise about 0.38% of the sample. Sequences were obtained from naive CD4+ T cells from PBMCs. The sample's cell subset or site label, in plain terms: CD45RA+ positively selected. The receptors originated from a man younger than 35 in good health. Some clones in this sample may be carry-over from other donors' samples.

J is TRBJ1-4 and V is TRBV10-3, with 7 bases that match TRBD1. The CDR3 loop spans 15 amino acids. The ends lost 0 bases at V and 6 bases at J; junction bases unmatched: 4. Germline V gene sequence: CDR1 ENHRY, CDR2 SYGVKD. The CDR3: CAISESTGEDEKLFF. In DNA form, the CDR3 reads TGTGCCATCAGTGAGTCAACAGGGGAGGATGAAAAACTGTTTTTT.

This clone was counted a few times. This sequence joins TRBV7-2 and TRBJ2-1; 9 bases line up with TRBD2. V lost 4 bases and J lost 4; bases outside the gene matches: 5. CDR1 is SGHTA, CDR2 FQGNSA, per germline. The length of the CDR3 is 15 residues. The CDR3 region has the DNA TGTGCCAGCAGCTCCGGACTAGCGAGATACAATGAGCAGTTCTTC. This encodes CASSSGLARYNEQFF.

The rearrangement uses TRBV2 and TRBJ2-3, with 9 bases lining up with TRBD2. This CDR3 region has 16 residues. CDR1 is SNHLY and CDR2 is FYNNEI in the germline V gene. Trimming took 3 bases from V and 2 from J; bases not matched to a gene: 6. The CDR3 protein is CASSEGREGYTDTQYF. CDR3 nucleotide sequence: TGTGCCAGCAGTGAGGGGCGGGAGGGTTACACAGATACGCAGTATTTT. The full variable domain, with the rest looked up from reference TRBV2 and TRBJ2-3, is EPEVTQTPSHQVTQMGQEVILRCVPISNHLYFYWYRQILGQKVEFLVSFYNNEISEKSEIFDDQFSVERPDGSNFTLKIRSTKLEDSAMYFCASSEGREGYTDTQYFGPGTRLTVL.

On this clone itself: This same CDR3 is encoded by further DNA sequences in the sample. The chain has TRBV5-1 and TRBJ2-6; the D gene is possibly TRBD2 (6 bases). With 4 bases removed from V and 0 bases from J, the gap between germline ends came to 8 bases. Germline CDR1 SGHRS, CDR2 YFSETQ. The CDR3 covers 15 residues. The CDR3 spells CASSLGSSGANVLTF. DNA of the CDR3: TGCGCCAGCAGCCTCGGGAGCTCTGGGGCCAACGTCCTGACTTTC.

This sequence joins TRBV14 and TRBJ2-5, with 7 bases aligning to TRBD2. V lost 2 bases to trimming and J lost 2 bases; unmatched junction nucleotides: 23. CDR3 length: 21 residues. Germline lookup yields CDR1 SGHDN and CDR2 FVKESK. CDR3 nucleotide sequence: TGTGCCAGCAGCCAATACTCCCCTAGCGGATCACTCGAACTACCACAAGAGACCCAGTACTTC. This translates into CASSQYSPSGSLELPQETQYF.

CDR3 sequence reads: CASSGLGEGKQYF. CDR3 DNA sequence: TGTGCCAGCAGCGGACTCGGAGAAGGCAAGCAGTACTTC. V and J are TRBV9 and TRBJ2-5, with unresolved D. Trimming left V 3 bases short and J 11 bases short, with 17 bases between. The CDR3 length is 13 residues. Germline CDR1 is SGDLS and CDR2 is YYNGEE.

This chain uses TRBV5-4 with TRBJ1-1; the D is unclear. Trimming took off 4 bases at V and 8 bases at J, with 18 bases between the two ends. The CDR3 is 14 residues long. Germline loops: CDR1 SGHNT, CDR2 YYREEE (reference sequence). The CDR3 sequence is CASSPQRNSGEAFF. For the CDR3, the DNA is TGTGCCAGCAGCCCGCAGCGCAATAGTGGGGAAGCTTTCTTT.

The V gene is TRBV6-1, the J gene TRBJ1-1, with D perhaps matching TRBD1 (5 bases). CDR1 is MNHNS and CDR2 is SASEGT in the germline V gene. V gave up 6 bases and J gave up 2 bases, with 16 bases separating them. CDR3 size: 15 residues. The DNA for the CDR3 is TGTGCCAGCAGAGTCAGGGTGGCTGGTAACACTGAAGCTTTCTTT. Protein: CASRVRVAGNTEAFF.

The rearrangement links TRBV28 to TRBJ1-1, with D unclear. The CDR3 is 16 amino acids. Germline CDR1 is MDHEN and CDR2 is SYDVKM. V dropped 1 base and J dropped 7 bases, with 19 bases sitting between them. CDR3: CASSLSSMGAGNEAFF. In nucleotides, the CDR3 is TGTGCCAGCAGTTTATCCTCTATGGGCGCAGGTAATGAAGCTTTCTTT.